Listed below are T cell receptor beta chains from one sample, sequenced in a study of regulatory T cells in long-lasting Graves disease. Via MiXCR, TCRdb re-called the multiplex PCR reads, giving one row per CDR3 protein. The data show about 470,000 distinct CDR3 sequences, with more than 20% seen just once and 6.5% to 8% held by the top ten. The sequences come from peripheral blood mononuclear cells (PBMCs), collected when the disease was refractory, from a patient treated with antithyroid drugs. The source is a female donor with Graves disease. Both conserved end residues are part of each CDR3. A D gene is named only where the DNA matches it firmly. Size values are once, few and many counts, or a class for expanded clones, and some rows have none.

clone_size	v_call	j_call	d_call	cdr3_length	cdr3_nt	cdr3_aa
many	TRBV6-1	TRBJ2-7	TRBD2	17	TGTGCCAGCAGCTGGCCGCCGCAGCAGCGGGAGTTCTACGAGCAGTACTTC	CASSWPPQQREFYEQYF
many	TRBV20-1	TRBJ2-5	NA	13	TGCAGTGCCGACACCCTCCAAGGAGAGACCCAGTACTTC	CSADTLQGETQYF
NA	TRBV6-2/TRBV6-3	TRBJ2-1	NA	10	TGTGCCAGCAGTAGGAGGGAGTTGTTCTTC	CASSRRELFF
few	TRBV15	TRBJ2-6	NA	17	TGTGCCACCAGCAGAGAGGGCCGAGGAACTGGGGCCAACGTCCTGACTTTC	CATSREGRGTGANVLTF
NA	TRBV5-1	TRBJ1-1	NA	17	TGCGCCAGCAGCTTGCGTTCATCCTTTGGCGGAAACACTGAAGCTTTCTTT	CASSLRSSFGGNTEAFF
NA	TRBV4-3	TRBJ1-2	NA	14	TGCGCCAGCAGCACCTCGACAGGCTACTATGGCTACACCTTC	CASSTSTGYYGYTF
many	TRBV6-1	TRBJ1-2	TRBD1	12	TGTGCCAGCAGACCAGGGGGACAGGGCTACACCTTC	CASRPGGQGYTF
few	TRBV10-2	TRBJ2-5	TRBD1	15	TGCGCCAGCAGACCCGGACAGGGTCCAGCGGAGACCCAGTACTTC	CASRPGQGPAETQYF
many	TRBV12-3/TRBV12-4	TRBJ2-4	TRBD1	15	TGTGCCAGCAGGGCCGGGACAGGGTGGGGAAACATTCAGTACTTC	CASRAGTGWGNIQYF
many	TRBV7-2	TRBJ1-5	NA	15	TGTGCCAGCAGCTTAGGATCGGCTATAAATCAGCCCCAGCATTTT	CASSLGSAINQPQHF
few	TRBV6-1	TRBJ1-1	NA	12	TGTGCCAGCAGACATTTGAGCGCTGAAGCTTTCTTT	CASRHLSAEAFF
NA	TRBV6-2/TRBV6-3	TRBJ2-2	TRBD1	15	TGTGCCAGCACCAAACGGACAGGGGTTGCAGGGGAGCTGTTTTTT	CASTKRTGVAGELFF
NA	TRBV7-3	TRBJ1-1	TRBD1	15	TGTGCCAGCAGCTTAGACGGACAGGGGAGGACTGAAGCTTTCTTT	CASSLDGQGRTEAFF
many	TRBV28	TRBJ1-1	TRBD1	15	TGTGCCAGCAGTCGTCCCGACAGGGCGAACACTGAAGCTTTCTTT	CASSRPDRANTEAFF
few	TRBV29-1	TRBJ1-2	TRBD1	13	TGCAGCGTGGCGAATCAGGGGGTGAATGGCTACACCTTC	CSVANQGVNGYTF
NA	TRBV7-9	TRBJ2-4	NA	14	TGTGCCAGCAGCCTAGAGATAGCCAAAAACATTCAGTACTTC	CASSLEIAKNIQYF
few	TRBV6-5	TRBJ1-2	NA	15	TGTGCCAGCAGTTACAACGGGGGCTCTAACTATGGCTACACCTTC	CASSYNGGSNYGYTF
NA	TRBV20-1	TRBJ2-7	NA	14	TGCAGTGTTGAGACAGGCGGCAGCTCCTACGAGCAGTACTTC	CSVETGGSSYEQYF
NA	TRBV13	TRBJ2-3	NA	14	TGTGCCAGCAGCTCAAAAGATGGCACAGATACGCAGTATTTT	CASSSKDGTDTQYF
NA	TRBV6-1	TRBJ2-1	NA	12	TGCGCCAGCAGGCCCCCTAACAATGAGCAGTTCTTC	CASRPPNNEQFF
NA	TRBV27	TRBJ2-1	TRBD2	14	TGTGCCAGCAGTTTAGGGACTACCCACAATGAGCAGTTCTTC	CASSLGTTHNEQFF
many	TRBV27	TRBJ1-2	NA	14	TGTGCCAGCAGTCCAACAGGGTACTCCTATGGCTACACCTTC	CASSPTGYSYGYTF